This entry lists 30 T cell receptor beta chains sequenced from one sample in a study of blood T cells in healthy people across ages. Then a second PCR, running about 6 to 11 cycles, was carried out with a sample-barcoded 5' primer and a J-beta primer mix. TCRdb redid the calling of the 5' RACE reads with MiXCR, one entry per CDR3 protein. The sample holds approximately 900,000 distinct CDR3 sequences, approximately 49% seen once. The sequenced material came from blood. These receptors were taken from a man aged 25-45 years in good health.

A note on this clonotype: Relative to the germline gene, one junction end is altered; a read error may explain this. The chain uses TRBV9 and TRBJ1-4, with a tentative D call TRBD1 (6 bases). This CDR3 region has 17 residues. Germline V gives CDR1 SGDLS, CDR2 YYNGEE. The CDR3 is CASSPVPGHHGNGKLFF. CDR3 DNA sequence: TGTGCCAGCAGCCCAGTTCCGGGACACCATGGAAATGGAAAACTGTTTTTT.

V usage is TRBV6-2 or TRBV6-3 and J usage is TRBJ2-3; D is possibly TRBD2 (6 bases). This CDR3 is 15 amino acids long. Germline V gives CDR1 MNHEY, CDR2 SVGEGT. Between the trimmed V and J ends, which lost 8 bases and 3 bases, there was a span of 18 bases. This chain's CDR3 is CASRDRGGITDTQYF. The CDR3 DNA is TGTGCCAGCCGGGATCGAGGAGGGATTACAGATACGCAGTATTTT.

This chain uses TRBV6-5 with TRBJ2-3, with 11 bases identical to TRBD2. From germline, CDR1 is MNHEY and CDR2 SVGAGI. CDR3 length equals 18 residues. V dropped 1 base and J dropped 7; count of bases not matched to a gene: 13. The CDR3 is CASSYLGSGRAAVNTQYF. In DNA form, the CDR3 reads TGTGCCAGCAGTTACTTGGGTAGCGGGAGGGCCGCAGTGAATACGCAGTATTTT.

The chain recombines TRBV7-2 with TRBJ1-1, with D perhaps matching TRBD1 (6 bases). The CDR3 spans 14 residues. Trimming removed 2 bases at V and 4 bases at J, with 11 bases between. From germline, CDR1 is SGHTA and CDR2 FQGNSA. CDR3 amino acids: CASSLNGGGTEAFF. CDR3 DNA: TGTGCCAGCAGCTTAAATGGGGGCGGCACTGAAGCTTTCTTT.

This clonotype came up a few times. V and J are TRBV10-3 and TRBJ1-1, with D hard to call. The CDR3 is made up of 13 amino acids. The germline V gene has CDR1 ENHRY and CDR2 SYGVKD. Trimming took 1 base from V and 4 from J, leaving 7 bases between them. The chain's CDR3 is CAISEYTGTEAFF. The CDR3 nucleotides read TGTGCCATCAGTGAGTACACCGGCACTGAAGCTTTCTTT.

In its sample, this clonotype was seen a few times. This chain joins TRBV29-1 and TRBJ2-7; D may correspond to TRBD1 or TRBD2 (5 bases each). This CDR3 contains 13 residues. In germline, CDR1 is SQVTM, CDR2 ANQGSEA. Trimming shortened V by 6 bases and J by 2 bases, and 14 bases separated the two germline ends. The CDR3 DNA sequence: TGCAGCGTGGGTCGGGACCTGACCTACGAGCAGTACTTC. Translated, it gives CSVGRDLTYEQYF.

J is TRBJ2-5 and V is TRBV5-1, with 8 bases that match TRBD1. The CDR3 has 15 residues. The V gene's germline CDR1 is SGHRS and CDR2 YFSETQ. With 2 bases clipped from V and 3 bases from J, the junction kept 6 bases outside the gene matches. This CDR3 is CASSFWTGSKETQYF. The CDR3 DNA sequence: TGCGCCAGCAGCTTTTGGACAGGGTCTAAAGAGACCCAGTACTTC.

This clonotype was seen a few times. The gene calls are TRBV4-3 and TRBJ2-3; maybe TRBD2 (6 bases). The CDR3 runs to 15 residues. Germline loops: CDR1 LGHNA, CDR2 YSLEER. V shed 0 bases and J shed 5 bases, with 12 bases lying between them. In DNA, the CDR3 is TGCGCCAGCAGCCAAGATGAGGGGCGGGGAGATACGCAGTATTTT. It encodes CASSQDEGRGDTQYF.

The chain recombines TRBV20-1 with TRBJ2-5, with TRBD2 identical over 11 bases. Looked up from germline, CDR1 is DFQATT and CDR2 is SNEGSKA (reference sequence). After removal of 8 bases from V and 6 bases from J, the junction contained 8 bases not matched to a gene. The CDR3 has 13 amino acids. The CDR3 loop reads CSFPGTSGKTQYF. DNA for the CDR3: TGCAGTTTCCCCGGGACTAGCGGAAAGACCCAGTACTTC.

This chain links TRBV6-5 with TRBJ1-2, with a possible D match to TRBD1 (5 bases). With 0 bases removed from V and 6 bases from J, the gap between germline ends came to 14 bases. The CDR3 sequence is 15 residues long. Germline V gives CDR1 MNHEY, CDR2 SVGAGI. The CDR3 loop is CASSYSEGGVDGYTF. The CDR3, as DNA: TGTGCCAGCAGTTACTCTGAGGGAGGGGTAGATGGCTACACCTTC.

The chain carries TRBV29-1 and TRBJ2-7; 7 nucleotides agree with TRBD1. V trimming: 4 bases; J trimming: 6 bases; junction bases outside the gene matches: 6. CDR3 length equals 12 residues. CDR1 and CDR2 from the germline V gene are SQVTM and ANQGSEA. The CDR3 here is CSVGQGMGEQYF. The CDR3 DNA sequence: TGCAGCGTTGGACAGGGTATGGGCGAGCAGTACTTC.

The chain has TRBV11-2 and TRBJ2-7; D tentatively reads TRBD1 or TRBD2 (6 bases each). This CDR3 has 13 amino acids. Germline CDR1 reads SGHAT; CDR2 reads FQNNGV. V lost 5 bases and J 7 bases, leaving 15 bases between the germline ends. In DNA, the CDR3 is TGTGCCAGCAGCCCCGGGGGCGTGAGGGAGCAGTACTTC. Translation: CASSPGGVREQYF. Complete variable domain (other parts from reference TRBV11-2 and TRBJ2-7): EAGVAQSPRYKIIEKRQSVAFWCNPISGHATLYWYQQILGQGPKLLIQFQNNGVVDDSQLPKDRFSAERLKGVDSTLKIQPAKLEDSAVYLCASSPGGVREQYFGPGTRLTVT.

The chain combines TRBV6-5 with TRBJ1-3; TRBD1 matches 7 bases. This CDR3 is built from 14 residues. V was clipped by 5 bases and J by 3 bases; unmatched bases: 4. CDR1 and CDR2 (germline): MNHEY, SVGAGI. The CDR3 DNA sequence: TGTGCCAGCAGTGCGACAGGGCTTGGAAACACCATATATTTT. Its translation: CASSATGLGNTIYF.

A few counts support this clonotype. The chain couples TRBV12-3 or TRBV12-4 to TRBJ1-3; 10 positions match TRBD1. The CDR3 extends over 14 amino acids. J gave up 7 bases and V 4 bases, and 4 bases lay outside the gene matches. The CDR3 protein is CASSSTGGRNTIYF. CDR3 in DNA: TGTGCCAGCAGTTCGACAGGGGGCCGGAACACCATATATTTT.

The chain has TRBV7-6 and TRBJ2-1; D gene uncertain. Germline assignment: CDR1 SGHVS and CDR2 FNYEAQ. Trimming left V 3 bases short and J 5 bases short, with 17 bases between. CDR3 length: 16 residues. CDR3 coding DNA: TGTGCCAGCAGCTTTACCGGTTACAGTATCAACAATGAGCAGTTCTTC. Its protein product is CASSFTGYSINNEQFF. The full variable domain, rest sourced from reference TRBV7-6 and TRBJ2-1, is GAGVSQSPRYKVTKRGQDVALRCDPISGHVSLYWYRQALGQGPEFLTYFNYEAQQDKSGLPNDRFSAERPEGSISTLTIQRTEQRDSAMYRCASSFTGYSINNEQFFGPGTRLTVL.

The CDR3 bases are TGTGCCATCAGTGAGTCGATAATGACGGGTCAGCCACAAGAGACCCAGTACTTC. Translated: CAISESIMTGQPQETQYF. The genes are TRBV10-3 and TRBJ2-5; no reliable D call. V dropped 0 bases and J dropped 2 bases, with 19 bases sitting between them. The CDR3 has 18 amino acids. Germline assignment: CDR1 ENHRY and CDR2 SYGVKD.

The CDR3 sequence: CASSYGENRVYEQYF. The CDR3 coding sequence is TGTGCCAGCAGTTACGGGGAGAATAGAGTCTACGAGCAGTACTTC. The chain carries TRBV6-5 and TRBJ2-7; maybe TRBD2 (5 bases). The CDR3 sequence is 15 residues long. The V gene lost 2 bases and the J gene lost 3 bases, with 14 bases spanning the gap. CDR1 and CDR2 from the germline V gene are MNHEY and SVGAGI.

This chain uses TRBV7-9 with TRBJ1-2; D uncertain. The CDR3 runs to 16 residues. Trimming removed 5 bases at V and 3 bases at J, with 19 bases between. Germline V gene sequence: CDR1 SEHNR, CDR2 FQNEAQ (reference sequence). CDR3 amino acids: CASSAPLTRRDYGYTF. The CDR3 region has the DNA TGTGCCAGCAGCGCCCCCTTGACTCGAAGGGACTATGGCTACACCTTC.

This clonotype has more than one count but fewer than ten. The V gene is TRBV2, the J gene TRBJ2-2, with a possible D match to TRBD1 (5 bases). The CDR3 is made up of 13 amino acids. Trimming took off 7 bases at V and 6 bases at J, with 12 bases between the two ends. Germline values: CDR1 SNHLY, CDR2 FYNNEI. The CDR3 spells CASMSDRPGELFF. The CDR3 bases are TGTGCCAGCATGTCAGACAGACCCGGGGAGCTGTTTTTT.

This clonotype has only one observation. Compared with germline, one end of the junction differs, possibly owing to a read error. V usage is TRBV3-1 and J usage is TRBJ2-5, with D possibly matching TRBD1 (6 bases). The J call may be faulty, since TRBJ2-7 better matches the DNA end. The CDR3 consists of 15 residues. CDR1 is LGHDT and CDR2 is YNNKEL in the germline V gene (reference sequence). CDR3 protein: CVSSRDRDTDYEQYF. The CDR3 nucleotides read TGTGTCAGCAGCCGAGACCGGGACACCGACTACGAGCAGTACTTC.

As DNA, the CDR3 is TGTGCCAGCAGTTGGGGGGTAGGAGAGACCCAGTACTTC. It is translated as CASSWGVGETQYF. The chain combines TRBV6-2 or TRBV6-3 with TRBJ2-5; D perhaps matches TRBD2 (6 bases). The germline V and J ends were trimmed by 4 bases and 4 bases, with 10 bases remaining between them. Per the germline V gene, CDR1 is MNHEY and CDR2 is SVGEGT. There are 13 residues in the CDR3.

This rearrangement joins TRBV20-1 to TRBJ2-6; the D is unclear. The CDR3 contains 13 residues. The V gene lost 6 bases and the J gene lost 4 bases, with 10 bases spanning the gap. Germline CDR1 is DFQATT and CDR2 is SNEGSKA (reference sequence). CDR3 sequence: CSAVMGGANVLTF. The CDR3 DNA sequence: TGCAGTGCCGTTATGGGGGGGGCCAACGTCCTGACTTTC.

The rearrangement links TRBV7-9 to TRBJ2-7; D unclear. There are 11 residues in the CDR3. Trimming removed 4 bases at V and 6 bases at J, with 7 bases between. Germline-derived CDR1 and CDR2 are SEHNR and FQNEAQ (reference sequence). The CDR3 DNA follows: TGTGCCAGCAGCTCCGAGACCGAGCAGTACTTC. Protein: CASSSETEQYF.

The chain links TRBV10-3 to TRBJ2-2; a weak D match, TRBD1 (6 bases). The V gene lost 4 bases and the J gene lost 3 bases, with 12 bases spanning the gap. This CDR3 region has 15 residues. Germline V lookup: CDR1 ENHRY, CDR2 SYGVKD. CDR3 region: CAISVRGQDTGELFF. CDR3 nucleotides: TGTGCCATCAGTGTCAGGGGACAAGACACCGGGGAGCTGTTTTTT.

The J gene is TRBJ1-2, the V gene TRBV13; D ambiguous. The germline V and J ends were trimmed by 6 bases and 8 bases, with 16 bases remaining between them. CDR1 is PRHDT, CDR2 FYEKMQ, per germline (reference sequence). The CDR3 extends over 13 amino acids. CDR3 loop: CASSLISLGGYTF. The DNA of the CDR3 is TGTGCCAGCAGTCTTATTTCCTTAGGGGGCTACACCTTC.

The sample holds a few counts of this clonotype. The chain recombines TRBV3-1 with TRBJ2-1, with D tentatively TRBD1 or TRBD2 (6 bases each). The CDR3 spans 15 residues. V dropped 1 base and J dropped 7 bases, with 14 bases sitting between them. CDR1 and CDR2 (germline): LGHDT, YNNKEL (reference sequence). The DNA for the CDR3 is TGTGCCAGCAGCCAAGCCTGGGGGGCGCGGAATGAGCAGTTCTTC. It translates to CASSQAWGARNEQFF.

Only one count was recorded for this clonotype. The genes are TRBV6-5 and TRBJ1-1, with D unresolved. Per the germline V gene, CDR1 is MNHEY and CDR2 is SVGAGI. CDR3 length equals 13 residues. The V and J ends lost 4 bases and 7 bases respectively, with 13 bases between them. CDR3 bases: TGTGCCAGCAGTTCCACTCCCGGGGATGAAGCTTTCTTT. Protein product: CASSSTPGDEAFF.

The sample holds a few counts of this clonotype. The rearrangement links TRBV7-8 to TRBJ2-1; perhaps TRBD1 as D (5 bases). CDR3 length: 16 residues. The V end was cut by 2 bases, the J end by 0 bases, with 11 bases between. Germline V gene sequence: CDR1 SGHVS, CDR2 FQNEAQ. CDR3 sequence: CASSLWGSSSYNEQFF. Written as DNA, the CDR3 is TGTGCCAGCAGCTTATGGGGCAGCAGCTCCTACAATGAGCAGTTCTTC.

The rearrangement links TRBV7-2 to TRBJ2-3, with 10 bases matching TRBD1. The V and J ends lost 6 bases and 6 bases, in that order; junction bases with no gene match: 12. CDR1 and CDR2 from the germline V gene are SGHTA and FQGNSA. CDR3 size: 16 residues. The CDR3 loop is CASSLGRDRGSDTQYF. CDR3 nucleotides: TGTGCCAGCAGTCTTGGCCGGGACAGGGGATCCGATACGCAGTATTTT.

The V gene is TRBV11-2, the J gene TRBJ2-3; TRBD1 matches at 7 bases. The CDR3 length is 15 residues. Trimming cost V 4 bases and J 2 bases; bases outside gene matches: 6. Germline V CDR1 and CDR2: SGHAT, FQNNGV. CDR3 sequence (DNA): TGTGCCAGCAGCTCAACCGGGACAGACACAGATACGCAGTATTTT. This encodes CASSSTGTDTDTQYF.